This TCR beta chain stems from a study of OX40 agonist ivuxolimab in advanced cancers. Overall study context: The dose of intravenous ivuxolimab that patients received every 2 weeks ranged from 0.01 to 10 mg/kg.

This CDR3 spans 15 amino acids. The germline V gene encodes CDR1 SGHTA and CDR2 FQGNSA. With 4 bases removed from V and 4 bases from J, the gap between germline ends came to 13 bases. The repertoire was sequenced with immunoSEQ multiplex PCR; TCRdb's copy has only in-frame clones and lacks some. Here the sample spans around 79,000 clones, about 82% being singletons. The material was CD4+ or CD8+ T cells sorted from blood, obtained in a trial of the OX40 agonist ivuxolimab. The origin of this receptor is an adult with an advanced solid tumor such as melanoma, head and neck, liver or kidney cancer. The chain uses TRBV7-2 and TRBJ1-4; the D is unclear. In DNA form, the CDR3 reads TGTGCCAGCAGCTCGGCGACTCCTGGTAATGAAAAACTGTTTTTT. Its translation: CASSSATPGNEKLFF.